Shown below are 27 T cell receptor beta chains from a single sample sequenced in a study of neurological immune-mediated disorders. Each CDR3 protein is one row after TCRdb ran MiXCR on the 5' RACE reads. The sample lists about 80,000 distinct CDR3 sequences, 5% to 5.5% occurring once. What was sequenced was PBMCs. The receptors shown here come from a woman in her 30s with multiple sclerosis.

The sample holds many counts of this clonotype. The chain recombines TRBV5-1 with TRBJ2-1; the match to TRBD1 covers 9 bases. There are 17 residues in the CDR3. After removal of 4 bases from V and 0 bases from J, the junction contained 8 bases not matched to a gene. Germline V lookup: CDR1 SGHRS, CDR2 YFSETQ. The CDR3 loop is CASSKYGTGSSYNEQFF. The CDR3 DNA follows: TGCGCCAGCAGCAAATATGGGACAGGGAGCTCCTACAATGAGCAGTTCTTC.

This clonotype was seen many times. The gene calls are TRBV7-8 and TRBJ1-6, with D hard to call. CDR1 and CDR2 from the germline V gene are SGHVS and FQNEAQ. V dropped 4 bases and J dropped 1 base, with 11 bases sitting between them. The CDR3 runs 16 residues. CDR3 nucleotides: TGTGCCAGCAGCTCCCCTCCGGGGTCCTATAATTCACCCCTCCACTTT. Translating gives CASSSPPGSYNSPLHF.

This clonotype was seen ten or more times. The V and J genes are TRBV5-1 and TRBJ2-7; D remains unclear. Germline V gives CDR1 SGHRS, CDR2 YFSETQ. V lost 0 bases and J 5 bases, leaving 9 bases between the germline ends. The CDR3 consists of 13 residues. This chain's CDR3 is CASSLGPYDEQYF. CDR3 in DNA: TGCGCCAGCAGCTTGGGCCCTTACGACGAGCAGTACTTC.

This clonotype was detected only a few times. V and J are TRBV6-5 and TRBJ2-7; TRBD1 might be the D (5 bases). CDR3 length: 16 residues. V was trimmed by 5 bases and J by 1 base, leaving 18 bases between them. CDR1 is MNHEY, CDR2 SVGAGI, per germline. Written as DNA, the CDR3 is TGTGCCAGCAGTGAGACGACAGCGCCGAATTCCTACGAGCAGTACTTC. Translated: CASSETTAPNSYEQYF.

This clonotype showed up many times. This rearrangement joins TRBV29-1 to TRBJ2-1; TRBD2 aligns across 10 bases. The junction had 9 bases not matched to a gene; V was cut back by 3 bases and J by 4 bases. From germline, CDR1 is SQVTM and CDR2 ANQGSEA. The CDR3 extends over 16 amino acids. CDR3 protein: CSVEGVLAGLYNEQFF. In DNA, the CDR3 is TGCAGCGTTGAGGGAGTACTAGCGGGATTGTACAATGAGCAGTTCTTC.

This clonotype occurred many times. The chain carries TRBV5-4 and TRBJ1-1, with TRBD1 as a possible D gene (5 bases). Trimming left V 1 base short and J 7 bases short, with 11 bases between. This CDR3 contains 13 residues. Germline V gene sequence: CDR1 SGHNT, CDR2 YYREEE (reference sequence). The CDR3 loop is CASSLPGSLEAFF. The CDR3 DNA is TGTGCCAGCAGCTTGCCAGGGTCCCTTGAAGCTTTCTTT.

This clonotype has more than one count but fewer than ten. The CDR3 DNA is TGTGCCAGCAGCAAAAAGCCGTTGAGTTACACTGAAGCTTTCTTT. Its translation is CASSKKPLSYTEAFF. This chain joins TRBV21-1 and TRBJ1-1. TRBV21-1 is a pseudogene locus. The CDR3 has 15 amino acids.

This clonotype was found many times. V and J are TRBV12-3 or TRBV12-4 and TRBJ2-1, with 10 nucleotides matching TRBD2. The CDR3 sequence is 15 residues long. With 1 base clipped from V and 6 bases from J, the junction kept 3 bases outside the gene matches. CDR3 sequence reads: CASSLGLAGGNEQFF. The CDR3 DNA is TGTGCCAGCAGTTTAGGGTTAGCGGGAGGCAATGAGCAGTTCTTC.

This clonotype was counted ten times or more. The J gene is TRBJ2-3, the V gene TRBV5-1; TRBD2 matches at 9 bases. CDR1 is SGHRS, CDR2 YFSETQ, per germline. The ends lost 0 bases at V and 1 base at J; junction bases unmatched: 6. The CDR3 consists of 17 residues. This CDR3 is CASSLASGASGTDTQYF. The DNA of the CDR3 is TGCGCCAGCAGCTTGGCTAGCGGGGCTAGCGGCACAGATACGCAGTATTTT. Together with reference TRBV5-1 and TRBJ2-3, the CDR3 gives the full variable domain: KAGVTQTPRYLIKTRGQQVTLSCSPISGHRSVSWYQQTPGQGLQFLFEYFSETQRNKGNFPGRFSGRQFSNSRSEMNVSTLELGDSALYLCASSLASGASGTDTQYFGPGTRLTVL.

This clonotype was found a few times. The chain joins TRBV6-5 to TRBJ1-2; 7 bases are shared with TRBD1. V lost 5 bases, J lost 0 bases, and 12 bases stayed unmatched. The CDR3 sequence is 17 residues long. Per germline, CDR1 MNHEY and CDR2 SVGAGI. The CDR3 nucleotides are TGTGCCAGCAGTCAACTCGGGACAGCCCGAGCTAACTATGGCTACACCTTC. Translation: CASSQLGTARANYGYTF.

This clonotype was counted many times. The rearrangement joins TRBV29-1 to TRBJ1-4; D remains unclear. This CDR3 has 12 residues. V dropped 6 bases and J dropped 3 bases, with 8 bases sitting between them. CDR1 and CDR2 (germline): SQVTM, ANQGSEA. CDR3: CSVWTSNEKLFF. CDR3 nucleotides: TGCAGCGTATGGACGTCTAATGAAAAACTGTTTTTT.

This clonotype was seen repeatedly, ten times or more. The CDR3 nucleotides read TGTGCCATCAGTGCCGCCGGGACCGTGAATTCACCCCTCCACTTT. Protein sequence: CAISAAGTVNSPLHF. The chain has TRBV10-3 and TRBJ1-6; the D gene is possibly TRBD1 (5 bases). V lost 4 bases to trimming and J lost 7 bases, with 14 bases between them. CDR1 and CDR2 from the germline V gene are ENHRY and SYGVKD. This CDR3 region has 15 residues.

The table lists this clonotype with many counts. V is TRBV11-2 and J is TRBJ1-1; 9 nucleotides line up with TRBD1. Germline loops: CDR1 SGHAT, CDR2 FQNNGV. This CDR3 contains 14 residues. V was pared by 5 bases and J by 7 bases, with 8 bases of the junction left unmatched. Here the CDR3 DNA reads TGTGCCAGCAGCCACGGGACAGGGTATCTTGAAGCTTTCTTT. Translating it yields CASSHGTGYLEAFF.

Regarding this clonotype: Just one base apart from a much larger clone, this may be a read error. V and J are TRBV5-1 and TRBJ2-3; D unresolved. The CDR3 is 14 amino acids. The germline gives CDR1 SGHRS, CDR2 YFSETQ. Between the trimmed V and J ends, which lost 5 bases and 2 bases, there was a span of 12 bases. The CDR3 nucleotides are TGCGCCAGCAGTTCCGACACTACCACAGATACGCAGTATTTT. Translated, it gives CASSSDTTTDTQYF.

This clonotype has more than one count but fewer than ten. This chain links TRBV11-2 with TRBJ2-3; no clear D gene. V was clipped by 4 bases and J by 1 base, with 21 bases between them. This CDR3 contains 18 residues. The germline V gene has CDR1 SGHAT and CDR2 FQNNGV. The CDR3 is CASSSRIGISRGTDTQYF. CDR3 DNA: TGTGCCAGCAGCTCCAGGATCGGAATTTCCAGAGGCACAGATACGCAGTATTTT.

This clonotype was recorded many times. V and J are TRBV12-3 or TRBV12-4 and TRBJ2-5; unclear D gene. The CDR3 length is 13 residues. Trimming took off 8 bases at V and 2 bases at J, with 12 bases between the two ends. This chain's CDR3 is CASGLMQQETQYF. The CDR3 coding sequence is TGTGCCAGCGGTCTCATGCAACAAGAGACCCAGTACTTC.

This clonotype was seen many times. The chain has TRBV5-1 and TRBJ2-6; possible D gene TRBD2, 5 bases. The CDR3 is made up of 18 amino acids. Germline CDR1 is SGHRS and CDR2 is YFSETQ. V shed 1 base and J shed 1 base, with 15 bases lying between them. The CDR3 DNA follows: TGCGCCAGCAGCTTGTTTTCCGTCGGGGTGTCTGGGGCCAACGTCCTGACTTTC. As protein: CASSLFSVGVSGANVLTF. The full variable domain, rest sourced from reference TRBV5-1 and TRBJ2-6, is KAGVTQTPRYLIKTRGQQVTLSCSPISGHRSVSWYQQTPGQGLQFLFEYFSETQRNKGNFPGRFSGRQFSNSRSEMNVSTLELGDSALYLCASSLFSVGVSGANVLTFGAGSRLTVL.

This clonotype was seen many times. The chain joins TRBV5-1 to TRBJ1-1; D gene ambiguous. Per germline, CDR1 SGHRS and CDR2 YFSETQ. CDR3 length: 13 amino acids. The V and J ends lost 4 bases and 14 bases respectively, with 21 bases between them. The chain's CDR3 is CASSQSGQPSLFF. The CDR3 DNA reads as TGCGCCAGCAGCCAAAGCGGGCAGCCTAGCCTCTTCTTT. Filled out from reference TRBV5-1 and TRBJ1-1, the complete variable domain reads KAGVTQTPRYLIKTRGQQVTLSCSPISGHRSVSWYQQTPGQGLQFLFEYFSETQRNKGNFPGRFSGRQFSNSRSEMNVSTLELGDSALYLCASSQSGQPSLFFGQGTRLTVV.

This clonotype came up many times. V and J are TRBV20-1 and TRBJ1-5; a weak D match, TRBD1 (6 bases). The CDR3 is 17 amino acids. Per germline, CDR1 DFQATT and CDR2 SNEGSKA (reference sequence). V dropped 4 bases and J dropped 1 base, with 20 bases sitting between them. CDR3 DNA: TGCAGTGCTACTACCCCTTCCAGGGGCTTCAGCAATCAGCCCCAGCATTTT. This encodes CSATTPSRGFSNQPQHF.

This clonotype was counted at least ten times. V gene TRBV2 combines with J gene TRBJ2-2, with D maybe TRBD2 (6 bases). Trimming removed 7 bases from V and 4 bases from J, with 13 bases in between. In germline, CDR1 is SNHLY, CDR2 FYNNEI. The CDR3 is made up of 14 amino acids. The chain's CDR3 is CASMTGLGTGELFF. CDR3 sequence (DNA): TGTGCCAGCATGACGGGACTCGGCACCGGGGAGCTGTTTTTT.

This clonotype appeared many times. The V call is TRBV18, the J call TRBJ1-1; D perhaps matches TRBD1 (5 bases). The CDR3 consists of 14 residues. V was shortened by 1 base and J by 5 bases, with 11 bases between the two germline ends. The germline V gene has CDR1 KGHSH and CDR2 LQKENI. The chain's CDR3 is CASSPRDGHTEAFF. The CDR3 nucleotides are TGTGCCAGCTCACCACGGGACGGACATACTGAAGCTTTCTTT.

This clonotype was detected many times. The chain links TRBV11-2 to TRBJ2-2; tentatively, D is TRBD2 (5 bases). This CDR3 has 14 residues. Germline CDR1 reads SGHAT; CDR2 reads FQNNGV. Trimming pared 5 bases from V and 1 base from J, leaving 8 bases between. Here the CDR3 reads CASSVTRNTGELFF. CDR3 coding DNA: TGTGCCAGCAGCGTCACTAGGAACACCGGGGAGCTGTTTTTT.

This clonotype was observed a handful of times. The V and J genes are TRBV3-1 and TRBJ1-5; weak D call: TRBD1 (6 bases). Trimming left V 1 base short and J 3 bases short, with 7 bases between. The CDR3 length is 14 residues. Germline CDR1 reads LGHDT; CDR2 reads YNNKEL (reference sequence). The CDR3 reads CASSQAGDNQPQHF. CDR3 DNA sequence: TGTGCCAGCAGCCAAGCAGGGGACAATCAGCCCCAGCATTTT.

This clonotype was seen a few times. The CDR3 bases are TGCGCCAGCCAAGTCGAGTCGAACACCGGGGAGCTGTTTTTT. Its translation is CASQVESNTGELFF. The chain joins TRBV5-1 to TRBJ2-2; no clear D gene. Germline values: CDR1 SGHRS, CDR2 YFSETQ. The ends were cut back, 7 bases at V and 0 bases at J, with 10 bases in the middle. This CDR3 comprises 14 residues.

This clonotype was recorded many times. The chain has TRBV5-1 and TRBJ2-2, with 14 bases lining up with TRBD2. CDR3 length: 16 residues. Germline assignment: CDR1 SGHRS and CDR2 YFSETQ. V shed 3 bases, J shed 7 bases, and the junction held 5 bases outside the gene matches. CDR3: CASSWGLAGASGELFF. The CDR3 DNA is TGCGCCAGCAGCTGGGGACTAGCGGGAGCGAGCGGGGAGCTGTTTTTT. Full variable domain (outside the CDR3, taken from reference TRBV5-1 and TRBJ2-2): KAGVTQTPRYLIKTRGQQVTLSCSPISGHRSVSWYQQTPGQGLQFLFEYFSETQRNKGNFPGRFSGRQFSNSRSEMNVSTLELGDSALYLCASSWGLAGASGELFFGEGSRLTVL.

This clonotype was counted only a few times. The chain uses TRBV2 and TRBJ2-2; D perhaps matches TRBD2 (5 bases). The CDR3 is 16 residues long. V lost 0 bases and J lost 7, with 15 bases in between. In germline, CDR1 is SNHLY, CDR2 FYNNEI. CDR3 protein: CASSEARAATRGELFF. CDR3 sequence (DNA): TGTGCCAGCAGTGAAGCGCGGGCTGCCACCCGCGGGGAGCTGTTTTTT.

This clonotype turned up a few times. V gene TRBV14 combines with J gene TRBJ1-2; tentative D call: TRBD1 (5 bases). This CDR3 has 14 residues. In germline, CDR1 is SGHDN, CDR2 FVKESK. The V end lost 1 base, the J end lost 11 bases, and 17 bases lay between the germline ends. For the CDR3, the DNA is TGTGCCAGCAGCCAAGCCAGGGCAGCTGGGGGGTACACCTTC. The encoded protein is CASSQARAAGGYTF.